This T cell receptor (beta chain) was found in a study of cytomegalovirus exposure and HLA in healthy donors. The germline CDR1 and CDR2 sequences are SNHLY and FYNNEI. CDR3 length: 18 residues. Trimming at V came to 4 bases and at J to 3 bases, leaving 11 bases not matched to a gene. The PCR made use of 60 Vbeta and 13 Jbeta primers. Only in-frame clones appear in the TCRdb table, and some are missing; sequencing was by immunoSEQ multiplex PCR. The sample contains under 250,000 clones, about 85% of which appear only once. With respect to this clone: Its antigen remains unknown.

Study outcomes and limitations: Differences between HLA loci emerged in a later analysis of TCR association rates, with DRB1 most and HLA-C fewest. Presence/absence analyses treated sequencing depth as roughly uniform across donors. Based on reports, TCR beta sequences accurately predicted HLA-A and HLA-B alleles for most subjects.

Sequences were obtained from PBMCs. V usage is TRBV2 and J usage is TRBJ2-2, with TRBD1 matching over 10 bases. The sequence came from a girl aged 2-10 years in good health and CMV-seronegative. The CDR3 here is CASSGAATGGAYTGELFF. Here the CDR3 DNA reads TGTGCCAGCAGTGGGGCCGCGACAGGGGGCGCCTACACCGGGGAGCTGTTTTTT.